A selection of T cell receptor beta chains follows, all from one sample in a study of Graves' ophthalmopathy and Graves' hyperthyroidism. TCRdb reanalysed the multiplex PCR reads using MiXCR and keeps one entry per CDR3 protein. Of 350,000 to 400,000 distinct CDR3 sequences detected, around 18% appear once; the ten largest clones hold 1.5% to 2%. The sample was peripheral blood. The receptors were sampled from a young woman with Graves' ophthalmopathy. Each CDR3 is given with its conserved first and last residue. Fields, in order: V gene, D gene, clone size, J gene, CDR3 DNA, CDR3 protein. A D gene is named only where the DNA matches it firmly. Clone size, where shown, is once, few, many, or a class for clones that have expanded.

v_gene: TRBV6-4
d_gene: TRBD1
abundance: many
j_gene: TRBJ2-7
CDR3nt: TGTGCCATCAGCGACAGGGAATTCTACGAGCAGTACTTC
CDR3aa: CAISDREFYEQYF

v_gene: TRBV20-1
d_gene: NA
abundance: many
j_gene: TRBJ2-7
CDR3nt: TGCAGTGCTAGATGGAATAGCGGATACGAGCAGTACTTC
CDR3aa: CSARWNSGYEQYF

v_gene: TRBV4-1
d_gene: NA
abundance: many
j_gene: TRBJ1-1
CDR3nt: TGCGCCAGCAGACCCAGTTCGGGGCTGGGCACTGAAGCTTTCTTT
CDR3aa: CASRPSSGLGTEAFF

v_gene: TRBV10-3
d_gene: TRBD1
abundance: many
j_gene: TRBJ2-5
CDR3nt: TGTGCCATCAGTGGAGACAGGGCGAGACAAGAGACCCAGTACTTC
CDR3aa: CAISGDRARQETQYF

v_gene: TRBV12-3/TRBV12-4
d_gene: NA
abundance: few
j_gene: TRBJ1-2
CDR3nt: TGTGCCAGCACGTCCACGGGGGGCTCTGGCTACACCTTC
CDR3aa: CASTSTGGSGYTF

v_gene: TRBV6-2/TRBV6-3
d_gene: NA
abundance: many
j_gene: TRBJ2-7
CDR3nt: TGTGCCAGCAGTTACTCGATCTCCATCTACGAGCAGTACTTC
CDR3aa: CASSYSISIYEQYF

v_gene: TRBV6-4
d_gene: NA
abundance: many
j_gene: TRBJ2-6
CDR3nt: TGTGCCAGCAGTGATGGGTCCGGGGCCAACGTCCTGACTTTC
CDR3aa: CASSDGSGANVLTF

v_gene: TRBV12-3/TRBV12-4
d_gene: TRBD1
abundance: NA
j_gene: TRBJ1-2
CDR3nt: TGTGCCAGCAGTTTTTGGGACAGAGATGGCTACACCTTC
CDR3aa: CASSFWDRDGYTF

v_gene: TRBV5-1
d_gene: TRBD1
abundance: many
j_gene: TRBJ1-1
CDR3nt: TGCGCCAGCAGCTTGGAGGGACAGGGGGCGGATGAAGCTTTCTTT
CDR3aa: CASSLEGQGADEAFF

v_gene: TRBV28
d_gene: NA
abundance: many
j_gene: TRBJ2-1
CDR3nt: TGTGCCAGCAGTTTAAGACAACACCAGCAGTTCTTC
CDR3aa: CASSLRQHQQFF

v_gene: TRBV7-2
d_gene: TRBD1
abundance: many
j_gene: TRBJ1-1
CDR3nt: TGTGCCAGCAGCTCACAGGGGGGGAACACTGAAGCTTTCTTT
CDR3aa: CASSSQGGNTEAFF

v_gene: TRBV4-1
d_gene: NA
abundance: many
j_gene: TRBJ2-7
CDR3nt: TGCGCCAGCAGCCAACCCACCGTGGGGGCTCCCTACGAGCAGTACTTC
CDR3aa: CASSQPTVGAPYEQYF

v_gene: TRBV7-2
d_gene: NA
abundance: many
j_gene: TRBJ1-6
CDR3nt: TGTGCCAGCAGCTTAGGCGCCAGGAGTAATTCACCCCTCCACTTT
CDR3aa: CASSLGARSNSPLHF

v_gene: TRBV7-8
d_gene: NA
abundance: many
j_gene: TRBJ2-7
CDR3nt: TGTGCCAGCAGCCCGACTCCTTCCTACGAGCAGTACTTC
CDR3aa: CASSPTPSYEQYF

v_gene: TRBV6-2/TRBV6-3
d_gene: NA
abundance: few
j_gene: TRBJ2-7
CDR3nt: TGTGCCAGCAGTAAGTCAGGATCCTACGAGCAGTACTTC
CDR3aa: CASSKSGSYEQYF

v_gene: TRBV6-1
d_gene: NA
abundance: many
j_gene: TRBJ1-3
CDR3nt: TGTGCCAGCAGTCCCGGACAGCGGACTGGAAACACCATATATTTT
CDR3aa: CASSPGQRTGNTIYF

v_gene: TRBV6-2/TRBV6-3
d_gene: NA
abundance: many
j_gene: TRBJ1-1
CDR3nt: TGTGCCAGCAGAGGACCGGGACGGAACACGAACACTGAAGCTTTCTTT
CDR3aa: CASRGPGRNTNTEAFF